This T cell receptor (beta chain) is drawn from a study of cytomegalovirus exposure and HLA in healthy donors (TCRdb year 2017). Turning to the overall study: An earlier analysis of fewer than 750 of the donors reported approximately 300 Gb of sequence data and 117 million unique TCR beta sequences obtained from some 200 million T cells. Rather than drawing on any new phenotypic data, the later analysis identified candidate immune exposures from TCR beta sequences and the way those sequences occurred across donors. Along with the approximately 650-subject first cohort, a separate validation cohort of around 120 different subjects was used. Among under 450 genotyped donors of the cohort, an average of roughly 240,000 unique TCR beta nucleotide sequences were sequenced per donor, about a sixth of them non-productive. Genome-wide SNP genotypes for about 65% of the roughly 700 donors were used in a later genetic analysis, which treated that subset as a discovery cohort. The genetic ancestry cluster associated with self-reported Caucasian donors included 81% of the roughly 400 genotyped donors. All discovery cohort repertoires had been generated on a single sequencing platform. The study was designed to test whether signatures of past pathogen exposure could be identified by cataloging public T cell receptors. Donor age, sex, ethnicity and CMV serostatus were compiled together with the repertoire data. To predict cytomegalovirus infection status, the study brought together high-throughput TCR immunosequencing, statistical association of individual TCRs with disease status, and machine learning. Both class I and class II loci were covered by HLA typing, at four-digit resolution. The number of donors typed differed by locus, with about 629-640 for A, B, C, DRB1 and DQB1, over 500 for DQA1, 606 for DPA1, and some 440 for DPB1. An earlier analysis of 587 of the donors used high-throughput TCR beta sequencing to judge whether each TCR beta V gene segment behaved as functional or pseudogenic. A later analysis re-examined previously published TCR beta repertoires from over 500 donors and added high-resolution HLA genotyping to investigate patterns of TCR occurrence. Using immunosequencing, the study profiled T cell repertoires from fewer than 700 subjects and related those repertoires to cytomegalovirus serostatus. A few DR-DQ haplotypes were handled as single units for association and clustering because linkage in the cohort was strong. Around 320 gigabases of sequencing data and approximately 85 million unique TCR sequences were included in an early release covering several hundred HLA-typed donors.

A remark on this clone: Its recognized antigen is unknown. No base quality information exists; no much larger clone differs at one position.

What the study reported, not specific to this receptor: Only TCR beta chains were sequenced in this cohort, and the absence of alpha or paired-chain data limited detectable features. A cluster of highly shared sequence variants was judged likely to represent a technical artifact of the sequencing pipeline. Cytomegalovirus status was reported to be diagnosed by the classifier with high specificity and sensitivity in both the original and validation cohorts. According to a later analysis, TCR association rates differed among HLA loci, with DRB1 alleles showing the most associated TCRs and HLA-C alleles showing the fewest. Several of the top co-occurrence clusters appeared to be linked to parvovirus B19, influenza, CMV and Epstein-Barr virus, according to a later analysis. Compared with equally common non-associated chains, HLA-associated TCR beta chains in a later analysis were more clonally expanded and had lower generation probabilities. V-gene and J-gene trimming of TCR beta chains was associated with a missense DCLRE1C variant in a later genetic analysis, and the association was replicated in an independent cohort. In a later genetic analysis, fewer N-insertions in productive TCRs were reported among donors in an Asian-associated ancestry cluster than the 666-donor mean. The authors suggested that the approach could potentially be extended to other disease states and immunological phenotypes. Some IMGT-functional V segments, including TRBV6-2 and TRBV6-3, could not be distinguished by the 87-base-pair reads and were therefore excluded. Because HLA typing was missing for some donors at each locus, association tests included only the typed subset. The only immune exposure information available for the cohort was CMV serostatus. Linkage disequilibrium might explain the correlated functional status among segregating V segments, but an unknown experimental factor could not be excluded. When HLA alleles, especially DR and DQ, strongly co-occurred, attributing TCR associations to individual alleles was difficult. In an earlier analysis of 587 of the donors, most TCR beta V segments appeared in productive rearrangements about 90% or about 30% of the time, broadly matching IMGT annotations. The presence/absence analyses assumed that sequencing depth was roughly uniform across donors, and that assumption may not be true. Across donors, most TCR sequences were observed very rarely, whereas some public TCRs were present in many individuals. Because counts were too low, roughly 18 rarely observed V segments, including chromosome 9 orphons, were left out of the earlier analysis of a few hundred of the donors. A further reported finding was that TCR beta sequences accurately predicted the HLA-A and HLA-B alleles for most subjects in the first cohort. According to a later analysis, most CMV-associated TCR beta chains appeared to be HLA-restricted, and the HLA associations seemed to be driven largely by CMV exposure. In vitro tests confirmed that three of the cytomegalovirus-associated TCR beta chains recognize cytomegalovirus antigens. In a later analysis, some 17,000 TCR beta sequences were associated with specific HLA alleles at a false discovery rate of 0.05. The study gave a list of some 150 TCR beta chains associated with cytomegalovirus.

V loses 4 bases at its end and J loses 6 bases; junction bases beyond the gene matches: 8. CDR1 SGHRS and CDR2 YFSETQ are derived from the germline V gene. The CDR3 goes from the cysteine to the phenylalanine over 15 residues. CDR3 DNA only is kept here, 45 bases in frame from base 1. Library construction relied on the immunoSEQ multiplex PCR assay. For the multiplex PCR, a mixture combining 60 forward primers for TCR Vbeta segments and 13 reverse primers for TCR Jbeta segments was used. The CDR3 region of rearranged TCR beta genes was amplified from genomic DNA by a multiplex PCR assay. On the Illumina HiSeq System, the amplified TCR beta libraries were sequenced as 87-base-pair reads. The original methods were these. Across the 666 repertoires, a later analysis counted tens of millions of unique TCR beta chains, roughly 11 million of which were shared by at least two donors. Raw reads were error-corrected and collapsed into unique sequences with a nearest-neighbor algorithm that merged closely related sequences to remove PCR and sequencing errors. Alignment of CDR3 sequences to IMGT reference sequences was used to assign V, D and J gene segments. For a sequence to be retained, a match of at least six nucleotides to both a V gene segment and a J gene segment was required. A rearrangement was called productive if the CDR3 had no stop codons and remained in frame with V and J, and every other rearrangement was called non-productive. CDR3 was defined according to IMGT convention as the region running from the second conserved V-encoded cysteine to the conserved J-encoded phenylalanine. The earlier analysis of more than 450 of the donors excluded sequences that lacked an unambiguous match to a single V gene segment. In an earlier analysis of several hundred of the donors, V segments were called functional above 56.7% productive rearrangements and were called segregating when the between-donor standard deviation exceeded 5%. A statistical classification framework was built to diagnose cytomegalovirus status from the catalog of TCR beta chain sequences. In a later analysis, V and J genes were assigned by comparing TCR nucleotide sequences against IMGT/GENE-DB human TR gene sequences. The TCRdist pipeline was used in a later analysis to assign CDR3 sequences and most-parsimonious VDJ recombination scenarios. In a later analysis, every TCR beta chain was defined by the combination of its CDR3 amino acid sequence and its V-gene family, and reads without a unique V-gene family were dropped. A later analysis removed 500 to 600 highly shared, low-generation-probability nucleotide sequences to deal with suspected cross-contamination and a sequencing artifact. For each public chain, a later analysis derived a clonal expansion index from normalized ranks of inferred template counts within each repertoire. In a later analysis, generation probabilities were computed using a VDJ recombination model fitted to out-of-frame rearrangements, and the results were checked against IGoR. A later analysis scored TCR-TCR, TCR-HLA and TCR-CMV co-occurrence with hypergeometric tests, applying a repertoire-size bias correction to TCR pairs. False discovery rates were estimated in a later analysis by permuting HLA or CMV assignments 20 times. In a later analysis, co-occurring TCRs were grouped using DBSCAN, and TCRdist sequence similarity was added for clustering within HLA-allele-positive subsets. Repertoires with fewer than 30,000 or more than 120,000 public chains were left out of co-occurrence clustering, as were five repertoires with anomalous nucleotide sharing. TCRdb limited this immuneACCESS table to in-frame rearrangements with V and J called. A share of clones is missing; checked studies link under half to unresolved V genes, and the rest is unexplained. The DNA gave D and trimming, while V, J and clone size come from that table. The sample table contains about 130,000 clones; only one count was recorded for 55% to 75% of them. The ten largest clones capture approximately 4.2% of the sample.

The cohort was made up of roughly 670 healthy bone marrow donors. At the time of sampling, all cohort members were nominally healthy, though unrecorded immune exposures were likely present. The donor was CMV seropositive and was included in the group of around 300 seropositive cohort members. Every donor gave a peripheral blood sample, and the peripheral blood mononuclear cells from that sample were used for TCR beta sequencing. Genomic DNA was extracted from the blood cell samples with the Qiagen DNeasy Blood Extraction Kit. Recombination connected TRBV5-1 to TRBJ2-1; a stretch of 9 junction bases matches TRBD1. The receptor was derived from a man in his fifties in good health and CMV-seropositive. The sequencing input was PBMCs. The CDR3 in this case is CASSPSGQGSNEQFF. The nucleotides read TGCGCCAGCAGCCCCTCGGGACAGGGTTCCAATGAGCAGTTCTTC.